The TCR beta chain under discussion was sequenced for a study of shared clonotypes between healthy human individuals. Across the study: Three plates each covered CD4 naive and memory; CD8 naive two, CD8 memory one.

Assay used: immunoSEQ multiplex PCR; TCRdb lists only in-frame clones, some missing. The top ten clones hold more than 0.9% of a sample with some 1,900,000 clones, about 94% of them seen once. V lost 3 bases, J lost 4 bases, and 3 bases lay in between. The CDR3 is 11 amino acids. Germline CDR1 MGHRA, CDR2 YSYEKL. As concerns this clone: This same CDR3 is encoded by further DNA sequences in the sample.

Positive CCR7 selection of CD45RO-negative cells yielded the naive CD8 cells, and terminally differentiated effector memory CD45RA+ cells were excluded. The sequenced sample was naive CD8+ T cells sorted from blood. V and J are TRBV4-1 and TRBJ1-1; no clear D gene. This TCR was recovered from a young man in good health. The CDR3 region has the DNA TGCGCCAGCAGCCAGGCCACTGAAGCTTTCTTT. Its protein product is CASSQATEAFF.